The rows below give T cell receptor beta chains drawn from one sample of a study of blood T cell repertoires in COVID-19. The protocol was immunoSEQ multiplex PCR, while the TCRdb copy is restricted to in-frame clones and leaves out a portion. The sample has thousands of clones; roughly 88% are singletons. The sequenced sample consisted of peripheral blood. Receptors originate from a man aged 60-69 years with acute or convalescent COVID-19. Each CDR3 is given with its conserved first and last residue. D genes are given only for firm matches.

D gene | J gene | V gene | CDR3 protein
TRBD2 | TRBJ2-1 | TRBV6-6 | CASSFKGLAGDQSSYNEQFF
TRBD1 | TRBJ1-1 | TRBV2 | CASRRDRLNTEAFF
TRBD1 | TRBJ2-3 | TRBV7-4 | CASSCDRGGGSDTQYF
TRBD2 | TRBJ2-3 | TRBV4-2 | CASSQDGETSGGWDTQYF
NA | TRBJ2-5 | TRBV7-8 | CASSLGAPPLETQYF
TRBD2 | TRBJ2-3 | TRBV27 | CASSPGLLAGASTDTQYF
NA | TRBJ1-2 | TRBV5-6 | CASSLGQGDYGYTF
TRBD2 | TRBJ2-1 | TRBV11-1 | CASSSGLAYEQFF
TRBD1 | TRBJ2-3 | TRBV6-6 | CASRSDRVIGTDTQYF
TRBD1 | TRBJ2-7 | TRBV7-8 | CASSFKGATYEQYF
TRBD2 | TRBJ2-2 | TRBV5-1 | CASSSGLAGTGELFF
NA | TRBJ2-3 | TRBV18 | CASSPATGSTDTQYF
TRBD1 | TRBJ1-2 | TRBV28 | CASITGQGVESGGYTF
TRBD2 | TRBJ2-1 | TRBV9 | CASSASGGTYNEQFF
NA | TRBJ1-1 | TRBV6-7 | CASTPWRAVRKDTEAFF
TRBD2 | TRBJ2-3 | TRBV5-1 | CASSPGLGGTDTQYF
NA | TRBJ1-5 | TRBV19 | CASSIFSTSNQPQHF
TRBD1 | TRBJ1-6 | TRBV28 | CASSGGQTNSPLHF
NA | TRBJ2-3 | TRBV7-2 | CASSFTVGDTTQYF
NA | TRBJ2-1 | TRBV13 | CASSSVAGASNEQFF
TRBD2 | TRBJ2-3 | TRBV6-4 | CASSVAGGGTDTQYF
TRBD2 | TRBJ2-3 | TRBV10-3 | CAISEASGGTDTQYF
TRBD1 | TRBJ1-1 | TRBV2 | CASEGQGVGNTEAFF
TRBD1 | TRBJ1-5 | TRBV19 | CASSIRTGPDSNQPQHF
TRBD1 | TRBJ1-6 | TRBV19 | CASRKGTAQNSPLHF
NA | TRBJ1-6 | TRBV7-2 | CASSLVIAGSSPLHF
NA | TRBJ1-3 | TRBV2 | CASSEGQSSGNTIYF
NA | TRBJ1-6 | TRBV27 | CASSLSPQGRNSPLHF
NA | TRBJ2-2 | TRBV11-2 | CASSLVARATGELFF
NA | TRBJ1-1 | TRBV5-1 | CASSPRQSPGAFF
TRBD1 | TRBJ1-4 | TRBV6-5 | CASRRTGGGEKLFF
NA | TRBJ2-3 | TRBV13 | CASSLTRLAQYF
NA | TRBJ2-5 | TRBV29-1 | CSGDREGETQYF
NA | TRBJ1-2 | TRBV30 | CAWSVLTGIKDYTF
NA | TRBJ2-5 | TRBV7-9 | CASSLGGQIKETQYF
TRBD1 | TRBJ1-2 | TRBV28 | CASSLLRGPVAF
TRBD1 | TRBJ2-3 | TRBV11-2 | CASSHRDRGTDTQYF
TRBD1 | TRBJ1-1 | TRBV10-2 | CASRTGPEAFF
TRBD2 | TRBJ2-1 | TRBV5-6 | CASSLGLASSYNEQFF